The next 18 T cell receptor beta chains were all read from a single sample in a study of shared clonotypes between healthy human individuals. Some clones are missing from TCRdb's copy, which holds only in-frame ones; the method was immunoSEQ multiplex PCR. Of roughly 1,600,000 clones listed, 98% to 99% are singletons. The sequenced sample was naive CD4+ T cells sorted from blood. The subset here: CD45RA+ positively selected. The receptors stem from a man aged 30 to 45 in good health.

With regard to this clone: This CDR3 is also generated by other DNA sequences in the sample. The chain couples TRBV5-4 to TRBJ2-7, with D maybe TRBD2 (5 bases). The CDR3 has 15 residues. V lost 1 base and J 0 bases, leaving 11 bases between the germline ends. Germline CDR1 SGHNT, CDR2 YYREEE (reference sequence). The CDR3 reads CASSLSDSYSYEQYF. The CDR3 DNA reads TGTGCCAGCAGCTTGTCGGACTCTTACTCCTACGAGCAGTACTTC.

This chain connects TRBV18 to TRBJ2-7; no reliable D call. Germline V gene data show CDR1 as KGHSH and CDR2 as LQKENI. CDR3 length: 13 residues. V was trimmed by 3 bases and J by 6 bases, leaving 12 bases between them. The CDR3 here is CASSPPPGGEQYF. CDR3 nucleotide sequence: TGTGCCAGCTCACCCCCACCCGGCGGCGAGCAGTACTTC.

The chain joins TRBV4-2 to TRBJ1-1, with TRBD1 as a possible D gene (6 bases). With 1 base removed from V and 2 bases from J, the gap between germline ends came to 17 bases. Germline-derived CDR1 and CDR2 are LGHNA and YNFKEQ. The CDR3 spans 17 residues. The CDR3 is CASSQAGGPRTNTEAFF. The CDR3 nucleotides are TGTGCCAGCAGCCAAGCTGGGGGGCCGAGAACAAACACTGAAGCTTTCTTT.

The J gene is TRBJ2-3, the V gene TRBV6-4; possible D gene TRBD2, 6 bases. In germline, CDR1 is MRHNA, CDR2 SNTAGT. This CDR3 is 13 amino acids long. Trimming took off 6 bases at V and 1 base at J, with 8 bases between the two ends. Written as DNA, the CDR3 is TGTGCCAGCAGGAGGGAGGGCACAGATACGCAGTATTTT. Protein: CASRREGTDTQYF.

The chain couples TRBV5-1 to TRBJ1-4; tentatively, D is TRBD1 (6 bases). V lost 4 bases to trimming and J lost 4 bases, with 11 bases between them. The CDR3 runs 14 residues. Germline V lookup: CDR1 SGHRS, CDR2 YFSETQ. The CDR3 region is CASSGQPLNEKLFF. The CDR3 coding sequence is TGCGCCAGCAGCGGACAGCCGCTTAATGAAAAACTGTTTTTT.

The chain recombines TRBV7-3 with TRBJ1-1, with D unclear. CDR1 is SGHTA, CDR2 FQGTGA, per germline. The V and J ends lost 2 bases and 4 bases respectively, with 8 bases between them. There are 13 residues in the CDR3. Here the CDR3 DNA reads TGTGCCAGCAGCTTAGAGGCAATCACTGAAGCTTTCTTT. Translated: CASSLEAITEAFF.

On this clone itself: Additional DNA sequences in this sample encode the identical CDR3. Here the CDR3 DNA reads TGTGCCAGCAGCTTAGACCCGGCAGATACGCAGTATTTT. Encoded protein: CASSLDPADTQYF. The chain employs TRBV11-2 and TRBJ2-3, with no clear D. The V gene's germline CDR1 is SGHAT and CDR2 FQNNGV. Trimming took off 0 bases at V and 4 bases at J, with 5 bases between the two ends. CDR3 size: 13 residues. Using reference TRBV11-2 and TRBJ2-3 for the parts outside the CDR3, the full variable domain is EAGVAQSPRYKIIEKRQSVAFWCNPISGHATLYWYQQILGQGPKLLIQFQNNGVVDDSQLPKDRFSAERLKGVDSTLKIQPAKLEDSAVYLCASSLDPADTQYFGPGTRLTVL.

In nucleotides, the CDR3 is TGTGCCAGCAGCTTTCTACAGGGACTCCCAAAACTGTTTTTT. Protein product: CASSFLQGLPKLFF. V and J are TRBV7-9 and TRBJ1-4; maybe TRBD1 (6 bases). Trimming took off 3 bases at V and 10 bases at J, with 15 bases between the two ends. Germline CDR1 SEHNR, CDR2 FQNEAQ (reference sequence). The CDR3 extends over 14 amino acids.

J is TRBJ1-3 and V is TRBV11-2; D not certain. Deletions cut 2 bases from V and 2 bases from J, with 13 bases between. Germline lookup yields CDR1 SGHAT and CDR2 FQNNGV. The CDR3 is made up of 16 amino acids. This CDR3 is CASSLSSFATGNTIYF. In DNA form, the CDR3 reads TGTGCCAGCAGCTTATCCTCTTTTGCAACTGGAAACACCATATATTTT.

About this clone itself: In the same sample, other DNA sequences code for this CDR3. The chain couples TRBV9 to TRBJ2-7; 10 bases agree with TRBD1. CDR1 is SGDLS, CDR2 YYNGEE, per germline. CDR3 size: 14 residues. V shed 0 bases, J shed 6 bases, and the junction held 3 bases outside the gene matches. The CDR3 DNA sequence: TGTGCCAGCAGCGTAGGACAGGGGGCGACCGAGCAGTACTTC. The encoded protein is CASSVGQGATEQYF.

As regards this clone: Other DNA sequences in the sample encode the same CDR3. V is TRBV5-4 and J is TRBJ1-4; 9 nucleotides align to TRBD1. The CDR3 contains 14 residues. J was trimmed by 8 bases and V by 3 bases; bases with no gene match: 5. From germline, CDR1 is SGHNT and CDR2 YYREEE (reference sequence). CDR3 bases: TGTGCCAGCAGCTCGGGACAGGGACGGGAAAAACTGTTTTTT. Residues: CASSSGQGREKLFF. The whole variable domain, filled in from reference TRBV5-4 and TRBJ1-4, reads ETGVTQSPTHLIKTRGQQVTLRCSSQSGHNTVSWYQQALGQGPQFIFQYYREEENGRGNFPPRFSGLQFPNYSSELNVNALELDDSALYLCASSSGQGREKLFFGSGTQLSVL.

The chain employs TRBV28 and TRBJ2-7; no definite D call. Between the trimmed V and J ends, which lost 8 bases and 4 bases, there was a span of 24 bases. Per germline, CDR1 MDHEN and CDR2 SYDVKM. The CDR3 totals 16 residues. DNA of the CDR3: TGTGCCAGCTCCGCGGTTTCCGGCAGGCTCCTTTACGAGCAGTACTTC. Amino acid sequence: CASSAVSGRLLYEQYF. The whole variable domain, filled in from reference TRBV28 and TRBJ2-7, reads DVKVTQSSRYLVKRTGEKVFLECVQDMDHENMFWYRQDPGLGLRLIYFSYDVKMKEKGDIPEGYSVSREKKERFSLILESASTNQTSMYLCASSAVSGRLLYEQYFGPGTRLTVT.

The rearrangement links TRBV4-3 to TRBJ2-1; D ambiguous. CDR3 size: 14 residues. Germline V gene data show CDR1 as LGHNA and CDR2 as YSLEER. V lost 3 bases, J lost 9 bases, and 15 bases lay in between. CDR3 in DNA: TGCGCCAGCAGCCACGACCAGTTAGGAGTTGAGCAGTTCTTC. This encodes CASSHDQLGVEQFF.

The rearrangement uses TRBV5-4 and TRBJ2-1; 7 nucleotides align to TRBD2. The CDR3 length is 16 residues. The V segment lost 4 bases and the J segment 4 bases; nucleotides outside the gene matches: 11. In germline, CDR1 is SGHNT, CDR2 YYREEE (reference sequence). The CDR3 region has the DNA TGTGCCAGCAGCCCGCAAGAGGGAGGGCCGTACAATGAGCAGTTCTTC. Translation gives CASSPQEGGPYNEQFF.

CDR3 sequence: CASRDRAGISTDTQYF. DNA for the CDR3: TGTGCCAGCAGGGATCGGGCGGGGATAAGCACAGATACGCAGTATTTT. This chain connects TRBV5-4 to TRBJ2-3; a possible D gene is TRBD2 (6 bases). Germline lookup yields CDR1 SGHNT and CDR2 YYREEE (reference sequence). CDR3 length: 16 residues. The V end lost 5 bases, the J end lost 0 bases, and 16 bases lay between the germline ends.

This clone has only one observation. This rearrangement joins TRBV19 to TRBJ1-5; the match to TRBD1 covers 7 bases. The V gene end was trimmed by 7 bases and the J gene end by 0 bases; junction bases not matched to a gene: 12. CDR1 and CDR2 (germline): LNHDA, SQIVND (reference sequence). The CDR3 is 17 amino acids. The CDR3 is CASTTGQISYSNQPQHF. The CDR3 DNA is TGTGCCAGTACTACGGGACAGATATCTTATAGCAATCAGCCCCAGCATTTT.

The CDR3 nucleotides are TGTGCCAGCAGTTTAGCATGGGGCGGGAGTTTAACCGGGGAGCTGTTTTTT. Its protein is CASSLAWGGSLTGELFF. V gene TRBV28 combines with J gene TRBJ2-2, with 7 bases aligning to TRBD2. Trimming at V came to 2 bases and at J to 5 bases, leaving 11 bases not matched to a gene. CDR3 size: 17 residues. The germline CDR1 and CDR2 sequences are MDHEN and SYDVKM.

The chain has TRBV4-3 and TRBJ2-7, with TRBD2 as a possible D gene (6 bases). The CDR3 runs to 15 residues. Germline CDR1 reads LGHNA; CDR2 reads YSLEER. Deletions cut 5 bases from V and 2 bases from J, with 16 bases between. The CDR3 sequence: CASSESLANTYEQYF. DNA for the CDR3: TGCGCCAGCAGCGAAAGCCTAGCGAATACCTACGAGCAGTACTTC.